What follows is one T cell receptor beta chain and its context. Its target is unknown. Per germline, CDR1 LNHDA and CDR2 SQIVND (reference sequence). CDR3 length: 16 residues. The ends were cut back, 5 bases at V and 3 bases at J, with 16 bases in the middle. Uncontrolled infection, other autoimmune disease, pregnancy and lactation each barred patients from inclusion. This entry belongs to a study of T cells in Graves' hyperthyroidism and ophthalmopathy. Study background: Peripheral blood specimens were obtained at initial diagnosis, prior to any treatment.

Points from the study as a whole: Most thyroid-expanded clonotypes above 0.001 were also found in blood. Model predictions of ophthalmopathy came a median approximately 6.2 months before onset.

TCR beta CDR3 region amplification was performed from RNA transcripts. Researchers ran a first-round RT-PCR on the TCR CDR3 using the HTBI primer set. TCRdb analysed the multiplex PCR reads with MiXCR anew, one entry per CDR3 protein. The sample contains about 500,000 distinct CDR3 sequences, 15% to 20% of which appear only once. The TCR sequence derives from a woman aged 30 to 39 with Graves' ophthalmopathy. Sequencing was carried out using blood. The V call is TRBV19, the J call TRBJ1-4; a possible D gene is TRBD1 (6 bases). The CDR3 DNA follows: TGTGCCAGTAGTGTACGGGGGGCGCAAGCTAATGAAAAACTGTTTTTT. Amino acids: CASSVRGAQANEKLFF.